The 25 T cell receptor beta chains reported below all come from one sample, sequenced in a study of blood T cell repertoires in COVID-19. Repertoires were generated with immunoSEQ multiplex PCR, while TCRdb's copy carries only in-frame clones and drops some. The data contain 140,000 to 150,000 clones, around 81% of them singletons. The specimen was peripheral blood. These TCRs come from a human donor with acute or convalescent COVID-19. The donor label of this sample is uncertain.

In this sample, this clone turned up a few times. The chain links TRBV5-1 to TRBJ1-2; no clear D gene. V lost 4 bases, J lost 4 bases, and 11 bases lay in between. The CDR3 spans 13 residues. The germline V gene encodes CDR1 SGHRS and CDR2 YFSETQ. The CDR3 loop is CASSADGGYGYTF. CDR3 DNA sequence: TGCGCCAGCAGCGCCGACGGAGGCTATGGCTACACCTTC.

The chain couples TRBV7-3 to TRBJ2-5; 13 positions agree with TRBD2. Germline values: CDR1 SGHTA, CDR2 FQGTGA. J gave up 4 bases and V 7 bases, and 12 bases lay outside the gene matches. CDR3 length: 17 amino acids. CDR3 DNA sequence: TGTGCCAGCATTTTAACTAGCGGGGGGGCCGAGACAGAGACCCAGTACTTC. Protein product: CASILTSGGAETETQYF.

CDR3 loop: CASSAREANTEAFF. In DNA form, the CDR3 reads TGTGCCAGCAGCGCCCGGGAGGCGAACACTGAAGCTTTCTTT. V gene TRBV9 combines with J gene TRBJ1-1; D is unclear. The CDR3 runs 14 residues. CDR1 is SGDLS, CDR2 YYNGEE, per germline. Trimming removed 3 bases from V and 1 base from J, with 10 bases in between.

The chain recombines TRBV30 with TRBJ1-1; the D gene is possibly TRBD1 (5 bases). The CDR3 extends over 14 amino acids. Trimming left V 0 bases short and J 0 bases short, with 8 bases between. From germline, CDR1 is GTSNPN and CDR2 SVGIG (reference sequence). The CDR3 bases are TGTGCCTGGAGTGTAGCGGGGCTGAACACTGAAGCTTTCTTT. Protein product: CAWSVAGLNTEAFF.

This clone was observed once. The genes are TRBV7-9 and TRBJ1-2; D is unresolved. V was shortened by 4 bases and J by 8 bases, with 14 bases between the two germline ends. The germline CDR1 and CDR2 sequences are SEHNR and FQNEAQ (reference sequence). This CDR3 has 13 amino acids. CDR3 protein: CASSSLSGVGYTF. The CDR3 DNA reads TGTGCCAGCAGCTCCTTGTCCGGTGTAGGCTACACCTTC.

V and J are TRBV7-2 and TRBJ2-1; D call uncertain. The CDR3 has 13 amino acids. V lost 1 base to trimming and J lost 3 bases, with 4 bases between them. Germline CDR1 reads SGHTA; CDR2 reads FQGNSA. This CDR3 reads CASSLGDYNEQFF. The CDR3 DNA reads as TGTGCCAGCAGCTTAGGAGACTACAATGAGCAGTTCTTC.

This clone was picked up one time. V and J are TRBV5-1 and TRBJ1-5; D call uncertain. The CDR3 is 16 residues long. Germline values: CDR1 SGHRS, CDR2 YFSETQ. The ends were cut back, 0 bases at V and 0 bases at J, with 10 bases in the middle. As DNA, the CDR3 is TGCGCCAGCAGCTTGGGGAGCCGCAATAGCAATCAGCCCCAGCATTTT. As protein: CASSLGSRNSNQPQHF.

V and J are TRBV24-1 and TRBJ2-1, with 9 bases matching TRBD1. Trimming took 4 bases from V and 8 from J; bases not matched to a gene: 8. The CDR3 is made up of 15 amino acids. The germline V gene encodes CDR1 KGHDR and CDR2 SFDVKD. The CDR3 region is CATSDPGTGWDEQFF. CDR3 sequence (DNA): TGTGCCACCAGTGACCCTGGGACAGGGTGGGATGAGCAGTTCTTC.

The V gene is TRBV12-3 or TRBV12-4, the J gene TRBJ1-2; D is perhaps TRBD1 (6 bases). CDR3 length: 12 amino acids. V was clipped by 6 bases and J by 8 bases, with 13 bases between them. CDR3 loop: CASSWPRGGYTF. In DNA form, the CDR3 reads TGTGCCAGCAGCTGGCCGAGGGGGGGCTACACCTTC.

The count of this clone is one. The V and J genes are TRBV18 and TRBJ2-7, with TRBD1 matching 10 bases. After removal of 3 bases from V and 3 bases from J, the junction contained 8 bases not matched to a gene. The CDR3 loop spans 16 amino acids. The germline CDR1 and CDR2 sequences are KGHSH and LQKENI. The CDR3 spells CASSPLGTGDFYEQYF. CDR3 sequence (DNA): TGTGCCAGCTCACCCCTCGGGACAGGGGACTTCTACGAGCAGTACTTC.

The V gene is TRBV5-6, the J gene TRBJ1-1; D unresolved. Germline CDR1 is SGHDT and CDR2 is YYEEEE. Deletions cut 2 bases from V and 3 bases from J, with 5 bases between. CDR3 length equals 12 residues. The CDR3 region has the DNA TGTGCCAGCAGCTTCGGGGACACTGAAGCTTTCTTT. This gives the protein CASSFGDTEAFF. The full variable domain, completed using reference TRBV5-6 and TRBJ1-1, is DAGVTQSPTHLIKTRGQQVTLRCSPKSGHDTVSWYQQALGQGPQFIFQYYEEEERQRGNFPDRFSGHQFPNYSSELNVNALLLGDSALYLCASSFGDTEAFFGQGTRLTVV.

This sequence joins TRBV10-3 and TRBJ2-3; TRBD2 agrees at 11 bases. Trimming at V came to 2 bases and at J to 0 bases, leaving 10 bases not matched to a gene. The length of the CDR3 is 19 residues. From germline, CDR1 is ENHRY and CDR2 SYGVKD. The CDR3, as DNA: TGTGCCATCAGTGAGAGGGGGACTAGCGGTGACTCTAGCACAGATACGCAGTATTTT. Translating gives CAISERGTSGDSSTDTQYF.

V and J are TRBV27 and TRBJ2-7; tentatively, D is TRBD2 (6 bases). V was pared by 4 bases and J by 1 base, with 14 bases between. The germline V gene encodes CDR1 MNHEY and CDR2 SMNVEV (reference sequence). This CDR3 spans 15 amino acids. CDR3 sequence: CASSSGLGGSYEQYV. DNA for the CDR3: TGTGCCAGCAGTTCCGGACTGGGGGGATCCTACGAGCAGTACGTC.

CDR3 protein: CASSKTGAPGELFF. For the CDR3, the DNA is TGTGCCAGTAGTAAAACAGGGGCCCCCGGGGAGCTGTTTTTT. V usage is TRBV19 and J usage is TRBJ2-2, with 7 nucleotides matching TRBD1. V was clipped by 4 bases and J by 6 bases; unmatched bases: 5. The CDR3 has 14 amino acids. Per the germline V gene, CDR1 is LNHDA and CDR2 is SQIVND (reference sequence).

The genes are TRBV3-1 (or the pseudogene TRBV3-2) and TRBJ1-5; a possible D gene is TRBD1 (6 bases). The CDR3 is 13 residues long. The V end lost 0 bases, the J end lost 10 bases, and 10 bases lay between the germline ends. Germline-derived CDR1 and CDR2 are LGHDT and YNNKEL (reference sequence). The CDR3 here is CASSQEVGTPQHF. CDR3 DNA sequence: TGTGCCAGCAGCCAAGAAGTAGGGACACCCCAGCATTTT.

The CDR3 coding sequence is TGTGCCTGGAGGCCCGACATAGTGATGGCCGAAGCTTTCTTT. This encodes CAWRPDIVMAEAFF. This sequence joins TRBV30 and TRBJ1-1; no clear D. This CDR3 spans 14 amino acids. Germline CDR1 is GTSNPN and CDR2 is SVGIG (reference sequence). The ends were cut back, 3 bases at V and 8 bases at J, with 19 bases in the middle.

The V call is TRBV27, the J call TRBJ1-3, with D maybe TRBD1 (5 bases). Trimming shortened V by 1 base and J by 9 bases, and 10 bases separated the two germline ends. The germline CDR1 and CDR2 sequences are MNHEY and SMNVEV (reference sequence). This CDR3 spans 13 amino acids. As DNA, the CDR3 is TGTGCCAGCAGTTTATTGGGGGGAGGCACCATATATTTT. This gives the protein CASSLLGGGTIYF.

This clone was detected a few times. This chain uses TRBV3-1 (or the pseudogene TRBV3-2) with TRBJ1-3, with D perhaps matching TRBD1 (5 bases). CDR3 length equals 15 residues. Trimming took off 4 bases at V and 0 bases at J, with 10 bases between the two ends. The germline V gene encodes CDR1 LGHDT and CDR2 YNNKEL (reference sequence). DNA of the CDR3: TGTGCCAGCAGCCGGGACTCAGTCTCTGGAAACACCATATATTTT. Translation gives CASSRDSVSGNTIYF.

The J gene is TRBJ1-5, the V gene TRBV24-1; D may be TRBD1 (6 bases). The length of the CDR3 is 14 residues. The ends were cut back, 0 bases at V and 4 bases at J, with 6 bases in the middle. The germline gives CDR1 KGHDR, CDR2 SFDVKD. CDR3 sequence: CATSDLGTNQPQHF. DNA for the CDR3: TGTGCCACCAGTGATTTGGGGACAAATCAGCCCCAGCATTTT.

The chain employs TRBV2 and TRBJ1-1; perhaps TRBD1 as D (6 bases). V was pared by 11 bases and J by 5 bases, with 18 bases between. The CDR3 spans 13 residues. The germline V gene has CDR1 SNHLY and CDR2 FYNNEI. CDR3 sequence reads: CAAQDSESTEAFF. The CDR3 nucleotides are TGTGCCGCACAGGACAGTGAGTCGACTGAAGCTTTCTTT.

The chain employs TRBV21-1 and TRBJ2-7; the table gives TRBD1 as D, unverified against the DNA. TRBV21-1 is labeled a pseudogene. The CDR3 is 14 residues long. The CDR3 coding sequence is TGTGCCAGCAGCAAAGAGGGCAGGGGGATTGAGCAGTACGTC. Residues: CASSKEGRGIEQYV.

This clone was seen only a few times. The V call is TRBV2, the J call TRBJ2-7; 11 bases agree with TRBD1. The germline gives CDR1 SNHLY, CDR2 FYNNEI. V lost 6 bases, J lost 6 bases, and 10 bases stayed unmatched. This CDR3 is 15 amino acids long. CDR3: CASSDPGQGVGEQYF. CDR3 nucleotides: TGTGCCAGCAGCGATCCGGGACAGGGGGTGGGCGAGCAGTACTTC.

V and J are TRBV2 and TRBJ2-3; the D gene is possibly TRBD2 (5 bases). Germline values: CDR1 SNHLY, CDR2 FYNNEI. The CDR3 contains 15 residues. V lost 3 bases, J lost 2 bases, and 12 bases lay in between. CDR3 protein: CASSDRGLPTDTQYF. CDR3 in DNA: TGTGCCAGCAGTGACCGAGGGCTTCCCACAGATACGCAGTATTTT.

The gene calls are TRBV3-1 (or the pseudogene TRBV3-2) and TRBJ2-1, with 13 bases fitting TRBD2. The CDR3 has 16 amino acids. With 4 bases clipped from V and 7 bases from J, the junction kept 7 bases outside the gene matches. CDR1 is LGHDT and CDR2 is YNNKEL in the germline V gene (reference sequence). CDR3 sequence (DNA): TGTGCCAGCAGCCCTTCCGGGACTAGCGGGGATAATGAGCAGTTCTTC. Its protein product is CASSPSGTSGDNEQFF.

This chain uses TRBV11-3 with TRBJ2-2, with D possibly matching TRBD2 (6 bases). V gave up 5 bases and J gave up 4 bases, with 14 bases separating them. The germline V gene encodes CDR1 SGHNT and CDR2 YENEEA. This CDR3 has 15 amino acids. CDR3: CASSREWGGTGELFF. The CDR3 nucleotides are TGTGCCAGCAGCCGGGAGTGGGGTGGCACCGGGGAGCTGTTTTTT.